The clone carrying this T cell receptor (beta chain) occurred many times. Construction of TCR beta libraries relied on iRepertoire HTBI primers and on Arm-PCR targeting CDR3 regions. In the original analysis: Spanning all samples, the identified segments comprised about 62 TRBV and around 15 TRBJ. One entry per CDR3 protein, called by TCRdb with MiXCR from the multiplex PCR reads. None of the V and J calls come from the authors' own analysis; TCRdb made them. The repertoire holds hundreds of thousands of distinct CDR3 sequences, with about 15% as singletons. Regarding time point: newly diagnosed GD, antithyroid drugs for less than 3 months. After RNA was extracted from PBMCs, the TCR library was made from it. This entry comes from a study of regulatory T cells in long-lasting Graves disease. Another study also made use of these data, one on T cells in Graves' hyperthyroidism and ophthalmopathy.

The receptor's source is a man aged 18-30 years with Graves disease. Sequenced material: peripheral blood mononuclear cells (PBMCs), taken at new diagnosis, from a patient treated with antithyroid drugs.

The CDR3, as DNA: TGTGCCAGCAGTTTGACAGGGACAAATCAGCCCCAGCATTTT. Translation: CASSLTGTNQPQHF. The chain links TRBV12-3 or TRBV12-4 to TRBJ1-5, with 7 bases that match TRBD1. CDR3 length: 14 amino acids. V lost 3 bases and J lost 4; bases outside the gene matches: 3.